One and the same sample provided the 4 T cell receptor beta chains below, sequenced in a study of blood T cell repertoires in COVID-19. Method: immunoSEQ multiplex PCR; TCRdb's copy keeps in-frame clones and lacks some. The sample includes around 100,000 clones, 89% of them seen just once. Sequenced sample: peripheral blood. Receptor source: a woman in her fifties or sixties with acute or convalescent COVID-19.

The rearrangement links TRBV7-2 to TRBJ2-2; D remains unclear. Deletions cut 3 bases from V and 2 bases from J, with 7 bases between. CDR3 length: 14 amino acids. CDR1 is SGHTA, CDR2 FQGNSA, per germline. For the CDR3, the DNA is TGTGCCAGCAGCTTCGGTACTAACACCGGGGAGCTGTTTTTT. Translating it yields CASSFGTNTGELFF.

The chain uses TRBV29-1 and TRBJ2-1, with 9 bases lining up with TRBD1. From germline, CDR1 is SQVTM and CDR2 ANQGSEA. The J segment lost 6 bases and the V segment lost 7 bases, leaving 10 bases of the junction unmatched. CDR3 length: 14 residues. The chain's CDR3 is CSARTGEKSNEQFF. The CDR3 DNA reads TGCAGCGCTAGGACAGGGGAAAAAAGCAATGAGCAGTTCTTC.

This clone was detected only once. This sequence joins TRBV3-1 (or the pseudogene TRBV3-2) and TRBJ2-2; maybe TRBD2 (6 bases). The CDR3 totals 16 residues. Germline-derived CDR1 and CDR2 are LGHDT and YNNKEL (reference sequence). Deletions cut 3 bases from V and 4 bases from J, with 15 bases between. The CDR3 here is CASSQRGGGRTGELFF. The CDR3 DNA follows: TGTGCCAGCAGCCAGCGGGGAGGTGGTCGCACCGGGGAGCTGTTTTTT.

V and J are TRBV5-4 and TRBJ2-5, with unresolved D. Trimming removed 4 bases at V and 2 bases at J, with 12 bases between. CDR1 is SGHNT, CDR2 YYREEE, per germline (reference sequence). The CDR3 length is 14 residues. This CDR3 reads CASSLAGRQETQYF. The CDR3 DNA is TGTGCCAGCAGCCTTGCAGGCAGGCAAGAGACCCAGTACTTC.